This TCR beta chain came from a study of blood T cell repertoires in COVID-19 (dated by TCRdb to between 2020 and 2021). Regarding the study in general: Collaborator samples came from the United States, Italy and Spain and covered acute and convalescent phases of COVID-19. The samples were drawn from the first 160 participants of the ongoing ImmuneRACE study and from more than 1,000 subjects provided by 6 global collaborators. The repertoires were released in a freely available public database intended as a resource for research on the immune response to SARS-CoV-2. The material from the prospective study consisted of cDNA or gDNA derived from T cells, B-cell-depleted T cells, or PBMCs. The sample metadata nearly always contained a de-identified subject ID, COVID-19 status, age in years and sex. Where HLA class I and class II types were available, the types were taken from metadata supplied by the sample provider, not from assay-based typing. The dataset comprised deeply sampled blood TCRbeta repertoires from subjects exposed to, actively infected with, or recovered from COVID-19. Findings and caveats that apply to the study as a whole: How much clinical and demographic metadata was included differed by source and by participant, and the metadata was provided uncurated.

Participants in the prospective study were enrolled through a virtual design, were aged about 18 to 100 years, and lived in about 25 United States geographic areas. In the prospective study, participants were assigned to cohorts based on the clinical history participants reported in a screening survey and a study questionnaire. Exposed participants were defined as having been in contact with someone with a PCR-confirmed or clinician-diagnosed COVID-19 case within 2 weeks of study entry. Each participant in the prospective study had whole blood, serum and a nasopharyngeal or oropharyngeal swab collected by mobile phlebotomists. Additional blood draws and questionnaires over a 2-month period could optionally be provided by prospective study participants. Blood samples from the prospective study were shipped frozen or at room temperature prior to DNA extraction. The germline V gene provides CDR1 SNHLY and CDR2 FYNNEI. From its cysteine to its phenylalanine, the CDR3 spans 13 amino acids. Of all the DNA, just the CDR3 is kept, 39 bases in frame from base 1. Trimming takes 6 bases from V and 0 bases from J, and the germline ends sit 6 bases apart.

The immunoSEQ Assay, a bias-controlled multiplex PCR, was used to amplify TCRbeta CDR3 regions from genomic DNA. Per the original workflow: Within the assay, amplification of reference gene primers was used to estimate how many nucleated cells each sample contained. To quantify the absolute abundance of each unique TCRbeta CDR3 rearrangement, sequence reads were collapsed and filtered. For each sample, productive Simpson clonality was calculated as the square root of Simpson's diversity index over productive rearrangements. TCRdb took this table from immuneACCESS and kept in-frame rearrangements with V and J called. Such tables lack part of the clones; where checked against another copy, unresolved V genes explain under half of the gap, and the rest is unexplained. Clonal size and the V and J genes are those of that table, whereas D and trimming came from the DNA. The sample includes 150,000 to 200,000 clones, with roughly 84% observed a single time. Roughly 3.2% of the sample rests with the top ten.

A remark on this clone: Its specific antigen is unknown. No clone much larger than this one lies a single base away; base qualities are absent.

The sequencing sample was made of PBMCs or T cells enriched from blood (not recorded which). The chain was built from TRBV2 and TRBJ1-5, with the D gene uncertain. This clonotype originated in a woman between 25 and 40 years old who had been exposed to COVID-19. The DNA reads TGTGCCAGCAGACAAGATAGCAATCAGCCCCAGCATTTT. This sequence encodes CASRQDSNQPQHF.